What follows is one T cell receptor (beta chain) and its context. Its antigen is not known. The data originate from a study of STAT5B mutations in CD4+ large granular lymphocyte leukemia. Study results and limitations: Roughly a quarter of private leukemic clonotypes occurred rarely in other patients' non-leukemic repertoires.

Germline CDR1 LNHNV, CDR2 YYDKDF (reference sequence). The CDR3 is made up of 16 amino acids. Trimming left V 10 bases short and J 2 bases short, with 20 bases between. The protocol was immunoSEQ multiplex PCR, while the TCRdb copy is restricted to in-frame clones and leaves out a portion. The sample includes 35,000 to 40,000 clones, 75% to 85% of them seen just once. Control samples were healthy donors' buffy coats. Sequences were obtained from CD4+ T cells from blood buffy coats. This TCR came from a human donor in good health. V usage is TRBV15 and J usage is TRBJ2-2; D is perhaps TRBD1 or TRBD2 (5 bases each). The CDR3 DNA is TGTGCCATCGCAGCAGAATTCGGGGCTAACACCGGGGAGCTGTTTTTT. Translation: CAIAAEFGANTGELFF.